Below, 29 T cell receptor beta chains from the same sample are listed, as sequenced in a study of shared clonotypes between healthy human individuals. In the naive CD8 group, cells lacked CD45RO and were positively selected for CCR7, so terminally differentiated effector memory CD45RA+ cells were left out. Some clones are missing from TCRdb's copy, which holds only in-frame ones; the method was immunoSEQ multiplex PCR. This sample has hundreds of thousands of clones, with 85% to 95% found just once. Sequenced input: naive CD8+ T cells sorted from blood. The receptor set was obtained from a young woman in good health.

The chain is built from TRBV19 and TRBJ1-3; D unclear. The CDR3 extends over 15 amino acids. Germline V gene data show CDR1 as LNHDA and CDR2 as SQIVND (reference sequence). V shed 5 bases and J shed 4 bases, with 15 bases lying between them. In DNA form, the CDR3 reads TGTGCCAGTAGTTTTCTGGGCGCAAAAGGAAACACCATATATTTT. This translates into CASSFLGAKGNTIYF. The whole variable domain, filled in from reference TRBV19 and TRBJ1-3, reads DGGITQSPKYLFRKEGQNVTLSCEQNLNHDAMYWYRQDPGQGLRLIYYSQIVNDFQKGDIAEGYSVSREKKESFPLTVTSAQKNPTAFYLCASSFLGAKGNTIYFGEGSWLTVV.

The chain couples TRBV6-5 to TRBJ2-7; D may be TRBD2 (5 bases). Trimming left V 6 bases short and J 0 bases short, with 12 bases between. Germline CDR1 reads MNHEY; CDR2 reads SVGAGI. This CDR3 is 14 amino acids long. For the CDR3, the DNA is TGTGCCAGCAGCATCACAAGCGGCTCCTACGAGCAGTACTTC. Translation gives CASSITSGSYEQYF.

The chain is built from TRBV10-3 and TRBJ2-1; D ambiguous. CDR3 length equals 11 residues. Trimming took 2 bases from V and 6 from J, leaving 2 bases between them. Germline V gene lookup returns CDR1 ENHRY and CDR2 SYGVKD. CDR3 region: CAISEGNEQFF. DNA for the CDR3: TGTGCCATCAGTGAGGGCAATGAGCAGTTCTTC.

The V gene is TRBV2, the J gene TRBJ1-2; TRBD1 aligns across 10 bases. The CDR3 contains 14 residues. After removal of 4 bases from V and 8 bases from J, the junction contained 7 bases not matched to a gene. Per the germline V gene, CDR1 is SNHLY and CDR2 is FYNNEI. The CDR3 DNA reads TGTGCCAGCAGTGCGCCCGACAGGGGGCGAGGCTACACCTTC. This encodes CASSAPDRGRGYTF.

The J gene is TRBJ1-1, the V gene TRBV27, with unresolved D. The CDR3 runs 13 residues. Trimming left V 8 bases short and J 4 bases short, with 14 bases between. CDR1 MNHEY and CDR2 SMNVEV come from the germline V gene (reference sequence). Written as DNA, the CDR3 is TGTGCCAGCGCCGATGGAGGACGCACTGAAGCTTTCTTT. Residues: CASADGGRTEAFF.

The chain uses TRBV15 and TRBJ2-7; D not certain. Trimming took 4 bases from V and 3 from J, leaving 7 bases between them. Germline V gives CDR1 LNHNV, CDR2 YYDKDF (reference sequence). The CDR3 length is 12 residues. As DNA, the CDR3 is TGTGCCACCAGCACGAATTACTACGAGCAGTACTTC. Residues: CATSTNYYEQYF.

V and J are TRBV2 and TRBJ1-1; 11 bases are a match to TRBD1. The CDR3 totals 14 residues. V lost 3 bases and J lost 5; bases outside the gene matches: 2. Per the germline V gene, CDR1 is SNHLY and CDR2 is FYNNEI. CDR3 amino acids: CASSEGQGVTEAFF. CDR3 coding DNA: TGTGCCAGCAGTGAGGGACAGGGGGTGACTGAAGCTTTCTTT.

This clone has a single count. The V call is TRBV28, the J call TRBJ1-2; D not certain. From germline, CDR1 is MDHEN and CDR2 SYDVKM. The V end lost 5 bases, the J end lost 8 bases, and 6 bases lay between the germline ends. This CDR3 spans 10 amino acids. This CDR3 reads CASSDVGYTF. In nucleotides, the CDR3 is TGTGCCAGCAGTGACGTGGGCTACACCTTC.

The V call is TRBV27, the J call TRBJ2-3; D unclear. The CDR3 consists of 8 residues. Germline-derived CDR1 and CDR2 are MNHEY and SMNVEV (reference sequence). Trimming removed 5 bases at V and 9 bases at J, with 0 bases between. CDR3 loop: CASSTQYF. Written as DNA, the CDR3 is TGTGCCAGCAGTACGCAGTATTTT.

The V call is TRBV28, the J call TRBJ2-3; D is unresolved. V was pared by 1 base and J by 1 base, with 9 bases between. Germline V lookup: CDR1 MDHEN, CDR2 SYDVKM. The CDR3 contains 15 residues. This CDR3 reads CASSLFTTGTDTQYF. CDR3 nucleotide sequence: TGTGCCAGCAGTTTATTTACGACGGGCACAGATACGCAGTATTTT.

This chain joins TRBV25-1 and TRBJ2-1; the D is unclear. The CDR3 is made up of 12 amino acids. Deletions cut 8 bases from V and 0 bases from J, with 5 bases between. Germline loops: CDR1 MGHDK, CDR2 SYGVNS. CDR3 sequence reads: CASGVSYNEQFF. The DNA for the CDR3 is TGTGCCAGCGGGGTCTCCTACAATGAGCAGTTCTTC. The complete variable domain, with remaining parts taken from reference TRBV25-1 and TRBJ2-1, reads EADIYQTPRYLVIGTGKKITLECSQTMGHDKMYWYQQDPGMELHLIHYSYGVNSTEKGDLSSESTVSRIRTEHFPLTLESARPSHTSQYLCASGVSYNEQFFGPGTRLTVL.

Details on this clone: This CDR3 is also generated by other DNA sequences in the sample. This chain links TRBV2 with TRBJ2-7; D remains ambiguous. Germline assignment: CDR1 SNHLY and CDR2 FYNNEI. CDR3 length: 11 amino acids. The V and J ends lost 5 bases and 0 bases respectively, with 2 bases between them. CDR3 in amino acids: CASSLSYEQYF. The CDR3 region has the DNA TGTGCCAGCAGTCTCTCCTACGAGCAGTACTTC.

This clone has only one observation. V gene TRBV9 combines with J gene TRBJ2-7; 7 positions match TRBD2. The V and J ends lost 3 bases and 2 bases, in that order; junction bases with no gene match: 2. Germline-derived CDR1 and CDR2 are SGDLS and YYNGEE. The CDR3 is made up of 13 amino acids. The DNA for the CDR3 is TGTGCCAGCAGCGCTAGCGGCACCTACGAGCAGTACTTC. Translated: CASSASGTYEQYF.

CDR3 sequence (DNA): TGTGCCAGCACCATGGGGGGGCTGTTAGAGAACACTGAAGCTTTCTTT. This gives the protein CASTMGGLLENTEAFF. The chain uses TRBV5-6 and TRBJ1-1; tentative D call: TRBD1 (6 bases). The CDR3 is 16 residues long. Trimming took 6 bases from V and 1 from J, leaving 19 bases between them. Germline V gene sequence: CDR1 SGHDT, CDR2 YYEEEE.

This chain links TRBV27 with TRBJ2-2; 11 nucleotides align to TRBD2. The V gene end was trimmed by 5 bases and the J gene end by 5 bases; junction bases not matched to a gene: 13. In germline, CDR1 is MNHEY, CDR2 SMNVEV (reference sequence). The CDR3 runs to 18 residues. DNA for the CDR3: TGTGCCAGCAGTCCGCCCCCTAGCGGGAGGCCGGGGACCGGGGAGCTGTTTTTT. Its protein is CASSPPPSGRPGTGELFF.

CDR3 protein: CASSQVGLALLSYNEQFF. DNA of the CDR3: TGTGCCAGCAGCCAAGTGGGACTAGCGCTTCTCTCCTACAATGAGCAGTTCTTC. The chain is built from TRBV14 and TRBJ2-1; 10 bases line up with TRBD2. Trimming took 1 base from V and 0 from J; bases not matched to a gene: 6. Germline V gene sequence: CDR1 SGHDN, CDR2 FVKESK. The CDR3 length is 18 residues.

This chain uses TRBV18 with TRBJ1-5, with 11 bases matching TRBD1. J was trimmed by 4 bases and V by 2 bases; bases with no gene match: 10. The CDR3 is made up of 18 amino acids. Germline loops: CDR1 KGHSH, CDR2 LQKENI. In nucleotides, the CDR3 is TGTGCCAGCTCACCATCCGGACCGGGACAGGGGGTAAATCAGCCCCAGCATTTT. It specifies CASSPSGPGQGVNQPQHF.

The chain couples TRBV4-1 to TRBJ1-6; possible D gene TRBD1, 5 bases. Germline loops: CDR1 MGHRA, CDR2 YSYEKL. V gave up 5 bases and J gave up 5 bases, with 13 bases separating them. The CDR3 totals 15 residues. The CDR3 nucleotides are TGCGCCAGCAGCTCAAGACAGACTGATAATTCACCCCTCCACTTT. Its protein is CASSSRQTDNSPLHF.

The V call is TRBV30, the J call TRBJ1-3; unclear D gene. V was clipped by 4 bases and J by 0 bases, with 10 bases between them. The CDR3 loop spans 14 amino acids. Germline CDR1 reads GTSNPN; CDR2 reads SVGIG (reference sequence). Here the CDR3 DNA reads TGTGCCTGGAAAGGAGTACACTCTGGAAACACCATATATTTT. This gives the protein CAWKGVHSGNTIYF.

Turning to this clone: This same CDR3 is encoded by further DNA sequences in the sample. This chain uses TRBV6-6 with TRBJ2-7; no firm D call. CDR1 MNHNY and CDR2 SVGAGI come from the germline V gene (reference sequence). The CDR3 is 14 residues long. The V end lost 0 bases, the J end lost 1 base, and 7 bases lay between the germline ends. CDR3 in DNA: TGTGCCAGCAGTTACTCAGGGTTTTCCTACGAGCAGTACTTC. Translating it yields CASSYSGFSYEQYF.

This chain joins TRBV28 and TRBJ2-4, with unresolved D. Trimming shortened V by 5 bases and J by 9 bases, and 20 bases separated the two germline ends. Germline V CDR1 and CDR2: MDHEN, SYDVKM. The CDR3 has 15 residues. In DNA form, the CDR3 reads TGTGCCAGCAGTACCCGAACCCTAAGCGCCGGCATTCAGTACTTC. Translated: CASSTRTLSAGIQYF.

The gene calls are TRBV9 and TRBJ2-3; 12 bases fit TRBD2. After removal of 3 bases from V and 5 bases from J, the junction contained 7 bases not matched to a gene. This CDR3 has 16 residues. Per the germline V gene, CDR1 is SGDLS and CDR2 is YYNGEE. In nucleotides, the CDR3 is TGTGCCAGCAGCGGTTCTAGCGGGAGGGCCAGAGATACGCAGTATTTT. It specifies CASSGSSGRARDTQYF.

The chain carries TRBV19 and TRBJ1-5; TRBD1 agrees at 8 bases. V dropped 7 bases and J dropped 5; count of bases not matched to a gene: 4. Germline assignment: CDR1 LNHDA and CDR2 SQIVND (reference sequence). The CDR3 runs 13 residues. The CDR3 sequence is CASKQGGDQPQHF. The CDR3 DNA reads TGTGCCAGTAAACAGGGGGGAGATCAGCCCCAGCATTTT.

This clone appeared a single time. This sequence joins TRBV2 and TRBJ2-7, with 12 bases aligning to TRBD1. Germline CDR1 is SNHLY and CDR2 is FYNNEI. V shed 7 bases, J shed 4 bases, and the junction held 5 bases outside the gene matches. The length of the CDR3 is 14 residues. CDR3: CASKSGQGAYEQYF. CDR3 nucleotide sequence: TGTGCCAGCAAGTCGGGACAGGGGGCATACGAGCAGTACTTC. The variable domain in full, with the rest retrieved from reference TRBV2 and TRBJ2-7, is EPEVTQTPSHQVTQMGQEVILRCVPISNHLYFYWYRQILGQKVEFLVSFYNNEISEKSEIFDDQFSVERPDGSNFTLKIRSTKLEDSAMYFCASKSGQGAYEQYFGPGTRLTVT.

CDR3 residues: CASSQQDRVEKLFF. The CDR3 DNA reads as TGCGCCAGCAGCCAACAAGACAGGGTCGAAAAACTGTTTTTT. This rearrangement joins TRBV4-1 to TRBJ1-4; 7 bases line up with TRBD1. CDR3 length: 14 amino acids. Losses at the gene ends were 2 bases for V and 8 bases for J; bases not matched to a gene: 5. Per germline, CDR1 MGHRA and CDR2 YSYEKL.

The chain joins TRBV9 to TRBJ2-1; TRBD2 matches at 12 bases. Germline-derived CDR1 and CDR2 are SGDLS and YYNGEE. V was pared by 4 bases and J by 8 bases, with 7 bases of the junction left unmatched. The CDR3 extends over 15 amino acids. CDR3 sequence: CASSLRTSGAYEQFF. The CDR3 DNA reads TGTGCCAGCAGCTTAAGGACTAGCGGGGCCTATGAGCAGTTCTTC.

V is TRBV7-8 and J is TRBJ2-5; 8 bases match TRBD1. The J call is in doubt because the DNA end fits TRBJ2-7 better. Germline CDR1 is SGHVS and CDR2 is FQNEAQ. The CDR3 covers 16 residues. The CDR3 loop is CASSLRPRGRIYEQYF. The CDR3 coding sequence is TGTGCCAGCAGCTTACGACCCAGGGGGCGTATATACGAGCAGTACTTC.

The J gene is TRBJ1-3, the V gene TRBV7-9, with D perhaps matching TRBD1 or TRBD2 (5 bases each). Near its end, the DNA agrees better with TRBJ2-2, so the J call may be wrong. The germline V gene encodes CDR1 SEHNR and CDR2 FQNEAQ (reference sequence). This CDR3 has 16 residues. The chain's CDR3 is CASSLGTGRNTGELFF. The CDR3 DNA sequence: TGTGCCAGCAGCTTAGGAACGGGACGGAACACCGGGGAGCTGTTTTTT.

V gene TRBV7-9 combines with J gene TRBJ2-1; 11 bases match TRBD2. The ends lost 2 bases at V and 10 bases at J; junction bases unmatched: 7. The CDR3 spans 15 residues. Germline V gives CDR1 SEHNR, CDR2 FQNEAQ (reference sequence). This CDR3 is CASSLTSGRGEEQFF. Here the CDR3 DNA reads TGTGCCAGCAGCTTAACTAGCGGGAGAGGAGAGGAGCAGTTCTTC.